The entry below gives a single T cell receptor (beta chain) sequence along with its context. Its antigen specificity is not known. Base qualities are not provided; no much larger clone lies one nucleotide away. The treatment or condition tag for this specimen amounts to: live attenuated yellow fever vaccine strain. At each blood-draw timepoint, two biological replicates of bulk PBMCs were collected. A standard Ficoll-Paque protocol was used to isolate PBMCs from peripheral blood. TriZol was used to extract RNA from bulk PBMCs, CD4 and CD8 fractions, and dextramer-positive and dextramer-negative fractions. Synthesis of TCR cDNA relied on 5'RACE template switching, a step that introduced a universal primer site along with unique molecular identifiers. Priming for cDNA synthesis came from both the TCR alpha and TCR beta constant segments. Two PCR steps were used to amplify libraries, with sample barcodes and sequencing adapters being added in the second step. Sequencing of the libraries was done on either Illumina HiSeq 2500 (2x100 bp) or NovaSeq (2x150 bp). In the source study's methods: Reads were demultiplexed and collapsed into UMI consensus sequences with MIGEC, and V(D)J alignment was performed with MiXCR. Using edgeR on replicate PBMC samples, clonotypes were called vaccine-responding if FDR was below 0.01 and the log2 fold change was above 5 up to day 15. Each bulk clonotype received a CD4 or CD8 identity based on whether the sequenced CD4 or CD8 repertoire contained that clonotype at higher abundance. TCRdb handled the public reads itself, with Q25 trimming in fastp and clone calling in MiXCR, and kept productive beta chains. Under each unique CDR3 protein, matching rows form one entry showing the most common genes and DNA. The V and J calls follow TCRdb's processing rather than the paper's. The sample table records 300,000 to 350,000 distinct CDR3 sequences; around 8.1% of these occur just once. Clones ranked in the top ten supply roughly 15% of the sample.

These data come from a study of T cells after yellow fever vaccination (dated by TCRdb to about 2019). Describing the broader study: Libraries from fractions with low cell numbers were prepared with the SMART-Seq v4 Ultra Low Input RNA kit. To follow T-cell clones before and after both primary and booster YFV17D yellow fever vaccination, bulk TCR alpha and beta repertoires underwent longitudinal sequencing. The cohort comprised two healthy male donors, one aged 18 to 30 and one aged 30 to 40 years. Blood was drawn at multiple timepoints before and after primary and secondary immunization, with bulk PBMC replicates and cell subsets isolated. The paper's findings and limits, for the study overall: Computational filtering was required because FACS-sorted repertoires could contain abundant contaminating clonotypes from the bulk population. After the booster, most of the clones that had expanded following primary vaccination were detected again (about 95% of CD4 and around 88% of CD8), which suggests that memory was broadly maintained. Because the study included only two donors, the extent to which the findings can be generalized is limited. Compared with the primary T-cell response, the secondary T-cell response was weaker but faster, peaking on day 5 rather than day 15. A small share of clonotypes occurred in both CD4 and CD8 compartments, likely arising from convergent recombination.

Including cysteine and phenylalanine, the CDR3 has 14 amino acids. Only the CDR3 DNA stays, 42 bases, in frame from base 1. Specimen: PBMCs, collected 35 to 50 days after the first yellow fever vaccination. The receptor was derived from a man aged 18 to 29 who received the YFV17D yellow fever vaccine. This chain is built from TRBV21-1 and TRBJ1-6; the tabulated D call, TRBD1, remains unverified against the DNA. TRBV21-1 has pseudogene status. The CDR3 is CASSKGQGNLPLHF. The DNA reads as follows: TGTGCCAGCAGCAAAGGACAGGGTAACTTACCCCTCCACTTT.